This entry lists 20 T cell receptor beta chains sequenced from one sample in a study of blood T cell repertoires in COVID-19. Only in-frame clones appear in the TCRdb table, and some are missing; sequencing was by immunoSEQ multiplex PCR. The table lists approximately 430,000 clones, roughly 90% of them singletons. Sequenced sample: peripheral blood. These receptors were collected from a woman aged 30 to 39 with active or convalescent COVID-19.

This chain connects TRBV7-9 to TRBJ2-1; 10 positions match TRBD1. This CDR3 has 16 amino acids. The germline V gene has CDR1 SEHNR and CDR2 FQNEAQ (reference sequence). Germline trimming cut 7 bases from V and 6 bases from J; bases unmatched to any gene: 12. This CDR3 is CASIQSRDRGLNEQFF. In nucleotides, the CDR3 is TGTGCCAGCATCCAGTCCAGGGACAGGGGACTCAATGAGCAGTTCTTC.

The J gene is TRBJ2-6, the V gene TRBV12-3 or TRBV12-4, with TRBD2 as a possible D gene (6 bases). Trimming cost V 8 bases and J 3 bases, with 8 bases left between them. The CDR3 spans 13 residues. Here the CDR3 reads CASGRNGANVLTF. CDR3 sequence (DNA): TGTGCCAGCGGGAGGAATGGGGCCAACGTCCTGACTTTC.

V and J are TRBV5-6 and TRBJ2-1, with 8 bases matching TRBD2. CDR1 is SGHDT, CDR2 YYEEEE, per germline. The CDR3 covers 19 residues. Germline trimming cut 4 bases from V and 0 bases from J; bases unmatched to any gene: 15. CDR3 in amino acids: CASSPVGSGSYGSYNEQFF. In DNA, the CDR3 is TGTGCCAGCAGCCCCGTCGGGAGCGGGAGTTATGGCTCCTACAATGAGCAGTTCTTC.

The chain has TRBV3-1 (or the pseudogene TRBV3-2) and TRBJ2-3; 11 bases match TRBD2. V was clipped by 1 base and J by 0 bases; unmatched bases: 6. CDR3 length: 18 residues. Germline CDR1 reads LGHDT; CDR2 reads YNNKEL (reference sequence). In DNA, the CDR3 is TGTGCCAGCAGCCAAGTGGCTAGCGGGGGGACTAGCACAGATACGCAGTATTTT. Residues: CASSQVASGGTSTDTQYF.

The gene calls are TRBV5-4 and TRBJ2-3; 10 bases match TRBD2. This CDR3 spans 15 amino acids. The V gene's germline CDR1 is SGHNT and CDR2 YYREEE (reference sequence). With V trimmed by 2 bases and J by 9 bases, 9 bases remained unmatched. DNA of the CDR3: TGTGCCAGCAGCTTAGCGGGGGGGCCCTCCCCGACGCAGTATTTT. Protein: CASSLAGGPSPTQYF.

This clone came up a few times. The chain recombines TRBV30 with TRBJ2-1; 10 nucleotides align to TRBD2. Per the germline V gene, CDR1 is GTSNPN and CDR2 is SVGIG (reference sequence). This CDR3 spans 14 amino acids. The trim removed 8 bases at V and 7 bases at J, leaving 11 bases unmatched. CDR3 region: CAGRLAGGWNEQFF. The CDR3 DNA is TGTGCCGGCCGACTAGCGGGTGGTTGGAATGAGCAGTTCTTC.

The chain uses TRBV6-1 and TRBJ1-5, with 7 bases matching TRBD1. Germline V gene data show CDR1 as MNHNS and CDR2 as SASEGT. The CDR3 consists of 14 residues. After removal of 2 bases from V and 8 bases from J, the junction contained 6 bases not matched to a gene. The chain's CDR3 is CASSELRGQEPQHF. The CDR3 coding sequence is TGTGCCAGCAGTGAATTAAGGGGGCAGGAGCCCCAGCATTTT.

This CDR3 is CASSSPHGTSGGNEQFF. The CDR3 nucleotides read TGTGCCAGCAGCTCGCCCCATGGGACTAGCGGGGGCAATGAGCAGTTCTTC. The chain carries TRBV5-8 and TRBJ2-1, with 14 bases fitting TRBD2. V gave up 3 bases and J gave up 6 bases; unmatched junction bases: 8. CDR3 length: 17 residues. CDR1 SGHTS and CDR2 YDEGEE come from the germline V gene.

This rearrangement joins TRBV6-5 to TRBJ1-1; D may be TRBD1 (5 bases). The CDR3 contains 13 residues. The V gene's germline CDR1 is MNHEY and CDR2 SVGAGI. V lost 6 bases and J 4 bases, leaving 12 bases between the germline ends. CDR3: CASSSQGSTEAFF. The CDR3 region has the DNA TGTGCCAGCAGCTCCCAGGGCTCCACTGAAGCTTTCTTT.

The chain links TRBV19 to TRBJ2-7; D remains unclear. The V end was cut by 3 bases, the J end by 1 base, with 7 bases between. CDR1 is LNHDA and CDR2 is SQIVND in the germline V gene (reference sequence). CDR3 length: 13 residues. CDR3 bases: TGTGCCAGTAGTATGGCCCCTTCCTACGAGCAGTACTTC. It is translated as CASSMAPSYEQYF.

The chain joins TRBV30 to TRBJ1-1; D is uncertain. The CDR3 consists of 13 residues. The V gene's germline CDR1 is GTSNPN and CDR2 SVGIG (reference sequence). V was shortened by 0 bases and J by 11 bases, with 16 bases between the two germline ends. The CDR3 bases are TGTGCCTGGAGTGTACCGGAGCCCCTGGCCGCTTTCTTT. This sequence encodes CAWSVPEPLAAFF.

The chain couples TRBV6-5 to TRBJ2-7; 9 bases fit TRBD2. Per germline, CDR1 MNHEY and CDR2 SVGAGI. The CDR3 sequence is 14 residues long. Trimming cost V 4 bases and J 4 bases; bases outside gene matches: 5. CDR3: CASSLAGAFYEQYF. CDR3 DNA sequence: TGTGCCAGCAGTTTAGCGGGAGCTTTTTACGAGCAGTACTTC.

The genes are TRBV2 and TRBJ2-2; D uncertain. Between the trimmed V and J ends, which lost 6 bases and 6 bases, there was a span of 20 bases. CDR3 size: 16 residues. Germline V gene data show CDR1 as SNHLY and CDR2 as FYNNEI. In DNA form, the CDR3 reads TGTGCCAGCAGCCCTCCCCAGCTAGAGGTTGCCGGGGAGCTGTTTTTT. This codes for CASSPPQLEVAGELFF.

This rearrangement joins TRBV27 to TRBJ2-5; the match to TRBD2 covers 9 bases. The V gene's germline CDR1 is MNHEY and CDR2 SMNVEV (reference sequence). The CDR3 contains 16 residues. J was trimmed by 5 bases and V by 5 bases; bases with no gene match: 12. CDR3 nucleotides: TGTGCCAGCAGTGGTCACTCTAGCGGGAAGTGGGAGACCCAGTACTTC. It specifies CASSGHSSGKWETQYF.

The J gene is TRBJ2-5, the V gene TRBV6-5, with a possible D match to TRBD1 (5 bases). CDR1 and CDR2 (germline): MNHEY, SVGAGI. The CDR3 contains 16 residues. V dropped 0 bases and J dropped 2 bases, with 13 bases sitting between them. The CDR3 here is CASSYSSRTPQETQYF. CDR3 coding DNA: TGTGCCAGCAGTTACTCTTCTCGGACACCACAAGAGACCCAGTACTTC.

The V call is TRBV4-1, the J call TRBJ2-1; TRBD2 aligns across 13 bases. There are 16 residues in the CDR3. The V gene end was trimmed by 0 bases and the J gene end by 6 bases; junction bases not matched to a gene: 2. The germline CDR1 and CDR2 sequences are MGHRA and YSYEKL. The CDR3 reads CASSQERTSGSNEQFF. The DNA of the CDR3 is TGCGCCAGCAGCCAAGAACGGACTAGCGGGAGCAATGAGCAGTTCTTC.

The rearrangement links TRBV5-1 to TRBJ1-2; 12 bases match TRBD1. Looked up from germline, CDR1 is SGHRS and CDR2 is YFSETQ. Unmatched junction bases numbered 8, after V lost 4 bases and J lost 7 bases. CDR3 size: 15 residues. CDR3 residues: CASSPSGQGALGYTF. The CDR3 DNA is TGCGCCAGCAGCCCGTCGGGACAGGGGGCGCTTGGCTACACCTTC.

This rearrangement joins TRBV7-9 to TRBJ1-1; the match to TRBD1 covers 7 bases. Trimming at V came to 4 bases and at J to 3 bases, leaving 2 bases not matched to a gene. The germline CDR1 and CDR2 sequences are SEHNR and FQNEAQ (reference sequence). The CDR3 length is 13 residues. CDR3 nucleotide sequence: TGTGCCAGCAGCTCAGGGGGATACACTGAAGCTTTCTTT. Translated, it gives CASSSGGYTEAFF.

The V gene is TRBV21-1, the J gene TRBJ1-5; TRBD1 is the table's D call, not checked against the DNA. TRBV21-1 counts as a pseudogene. The CDR3 has 15 residues. The CDR3 is CASRGQGAKLQPQHF. The CDR3 DNA sequence: TGTGCCAGCAGGGGACAGGGGGCGAAGCTCCAGCCCCAGCATTTT.

This clone has only one observation. V is TRBV10-3 and J is TRBJ2-7; 9 bases are a match to TRBD1. V gave up 2 bases and J gave up 2 bases; unmatched junction bases: 10. Germline V gene sequence: CDR1 ENHRY, CDR2 SYGVKD. This CDR3 comprises 17 residues. CDR3 protein: CAISEAVLTGGAYEQYF. The CDR3 DNA sequence: TGTGCCATCAGTGAGGCCGTTTTGACAGGGGGTGCCTACGAGCAGTACTTC.